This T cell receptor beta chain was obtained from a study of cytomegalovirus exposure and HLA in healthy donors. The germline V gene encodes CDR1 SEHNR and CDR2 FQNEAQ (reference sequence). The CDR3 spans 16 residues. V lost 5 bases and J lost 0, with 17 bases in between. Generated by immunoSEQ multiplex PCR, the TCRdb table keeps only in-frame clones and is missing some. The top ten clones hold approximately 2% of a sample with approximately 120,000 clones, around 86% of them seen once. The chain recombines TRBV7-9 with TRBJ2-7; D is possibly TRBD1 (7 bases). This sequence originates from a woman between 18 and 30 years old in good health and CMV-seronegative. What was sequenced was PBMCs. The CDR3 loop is CASSRGGTANSYEQYF. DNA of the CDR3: TGTGCCAGCAGCCGAGGGGGGACAGCTAACTCCTACGAGCAGTACTTC.